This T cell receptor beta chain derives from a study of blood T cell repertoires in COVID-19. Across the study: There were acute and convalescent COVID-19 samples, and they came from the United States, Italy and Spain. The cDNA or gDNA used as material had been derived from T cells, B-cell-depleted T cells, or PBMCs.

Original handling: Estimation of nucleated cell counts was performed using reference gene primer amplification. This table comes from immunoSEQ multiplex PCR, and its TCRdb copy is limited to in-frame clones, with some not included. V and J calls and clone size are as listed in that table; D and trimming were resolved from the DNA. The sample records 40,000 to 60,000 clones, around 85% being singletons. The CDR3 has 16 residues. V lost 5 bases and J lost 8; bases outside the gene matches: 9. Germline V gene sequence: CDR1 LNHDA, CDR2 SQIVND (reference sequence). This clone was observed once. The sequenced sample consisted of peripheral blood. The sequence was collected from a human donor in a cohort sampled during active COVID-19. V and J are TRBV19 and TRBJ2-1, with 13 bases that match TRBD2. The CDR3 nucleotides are TGTGCCAGTAGTCTGAGGACTAGCGGGAGTAGAGATGAGCAGTTCTTC. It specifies CASSLRTSGSRDEQFF.